This TCR beta chain derives from a study of response to subunit inactivated influenza vaccine. Study observations and caveats: Authors suggested few new T cells are recruited by each seasonal influenza vaccination.

TCRdb ran MiXCR on the RT-PCR reads and lists one entry per CDR3 protein. The table lists a few hundred thousand distinct CDR3 sequences, 9.5% to 12% of them singletons. The CDR3 runs to 16 residues. Germline V gene data show CDR1 as SGHAT and CDR2 as FQNNGV. In regard to this clonotype: Its antigen remains unidentified. Compared with germline, one end of the junction differs, possibly owing to a read error.

This chain connects TRBV11-2 to TRBJ2-3; 8 nucleotides align to TRBD1. The material sequenced was PBMCs from blood, taken 40 to 50 days after vaccination. The clonotype was recovered from a man aged 50 or older who received an inactivated influenza vaccine. The CDR3 DNA reads as TGTGTCAGCAGCTCAGTCTCGACAGGGGGCACAGATACGCAGTATTTT. Amino acid sequence: CVSSSVSTGGTDTQYF.